Included here is one T cell receptor (beta chain) sequence, with context. Assay used: immunoSEQ multiplex PCR; TCRdb lists only in-frame clones, some missing. The sample includes tens of thousands of clones, around 90% of them seen just once. The data originate from a study of T cell responses to AZD1222 COVID-19 vaccine. The clonotype comes from an adult in good health. The source was peripheral blood, collected on day 0 of AZD1222 vaccination.

The CDR3 region has the DNA TGCAGCGTTCCCGGACAGGGACACTACGAGCAGTACTTC. Residues: CSVPGQGHYEQYF. V and J are TRBV29-1 and TRBJ2-7, with 8 nucleotides matching TRBD1. Germline assignment: CDR1 SQVTM and CDR2 ANQGSEA. The CDR3 is 13 residues long. Trimming at V came to 5 bases and at J to 3 bases, leaving 6 bases not matched to a gene.